The 20 T cell receptor beta chains reported below all come from one sample, sequenced in a study of T-cell memory formation after mild COVID-19. MiXCR, run by TCRdb on the 5' RACE reads, gives a single entry per CDR3 protein. The sample holds hundreds of thousands of distinct CDR3 sequences, approximately 22% seen once. The sequencing input was PBMCs or a T cell subset sorted from them (not recorded which). These TCRs come from a man aged 18 to 30 who had mild COVID-19 (a few samples of this study predate the infection). Cell type and time point are not known.

This clonotype was seen a handful of times. The chain recombines TRBV6-5 with TRBJ2-4, with D unclear. The V end was cut by 0 bases, the J end by 3 bases, with 9 bases between. In germline, CDR1 is MNHEY, CDR2 SVGAGI. CDR3 length: 15 amino acids. CDR3 protein: CASSYSKGGKNIQYF. The CDR3 DNA reads as TGTGCCAGCAGTTACTCGAAAGGTGGCAAAAACATTCAGTACTTC.

The chain joins TRBV20-1 to TRBJ2-5; maybe TRBD2 (5 bases). This CDR3 has 14 amino acids. Germline CDR1 is DFQATT and CDR2 is SNEGSKA (reference sequence). The V and J ends lost 0 bases and 5 bases respectively, with 13 bases between them. The CDR3 nucleotides read TGCAGTGCTAGAGAGCAGACTAACCCCGAGACCCAGTACTTC. Translation gives CSAREQTNPETQYF.

This clonotype has a handful of counts. This rearrangement joins TRBV7-3 to TRBJ2-1, with unresolved D. The CDR3 sequence is 13 residues long. The V end lost 2 bases, the J end lost 6 bases, and 8 bases lay between the germline ends. Germline V gene lookup returns CDR1 SGHTA and CDR2 FQGTGA. CDR3 residues: CASSLEISNEQFF. CDR3 DNA sequence: TGTGCCAGCAGCTTAGAGATAAGCAATGAGCAGTTCTTC.

The V and J genes are TRBV5-1 and TRBJ1-6; D gene ambiguous. The CDR3 is made up of 15 amino acids. V was shortened by 4 bases and J by 7 bases, with 15 bases between the two germline ends. CDR1 is SGHRS, CDR2 YFSETQ, per germline. CDR3 in amino acids: CASSHRAARNSPLHF. The CDR3 DNA follows: TGCGCCAGCAGCCACCGGGCAGCCCGCAATTCACCCCTCCACTTT.

V usage is TRBV7-9 and J usage is TRBJ2-1; 8 positions agree with TRBD2. Germline loops: CDR1 SEHNR, CDR2 FQNEAQ (reference sequence). With V trimmed by 2 bases and J by 6 bases, 12 bases remained unmatched. The CDR3 contains 17 residues. The CDR3 is CASSLSLGGLEGNEQFF. The CDR3 coding sequence is TGTGCCAGCAGCTTAAGCCTTGGGGGACTAGAGGGCAATGAGCAGTTCTTC.

This clonotype was seen a handful of times. At one end, the junction sequence differs from germline, possibly due to a read error. This chain uses TRBV5-1 with TRBJ1-1; no clear D. The germline V gene encodes CDR1 SGHRS and CDR2 YFSETQ. The CDR3 length is 14 residues. CDR3 loop: CASRLDPSNTEAFF. The CDR3 nucleotides read TGCGCCAGCCGCTTAGACCCGTCGAACACTGAAGCTTTCTTT.

This clonotype occurred a few times. This chain uses TRBV7-9 with TRBJ1-2; possible D gene TRBD1, 5 bases. The CDR3 contains 14 residues. Trimming removed 1 base from V and 7 bases from J, with 13 bases in between. Germline loops: CDR1 SEHNR, CDR2 FQNEAQ (reference sequence). CDR3 amino acids: CASSLVPGLTGYTF. The CDR3 coding sequence is TGTGCCAGCAGCTTAGTTCCAGGGCTCACTGGCTACACCTTC.

The chain has TRBV12-5 and TRBJ1-4; TRBD1 agrees at 7 bases. In germline, CDR1 is LGHNT, CDR2 FRNRAP. The junction had 8 bases not matched to a gene; V was cut back by 0 bases and J by 4 bases. CDR3 size: 17 residues. The DNA for the CDR3 is TGTGCTAGTGGTTTGGTAAAACAGGGGTCTTTTAATGAAAAACTGTTTTTT. Translation: CASGLVKQGSFNEKLFF.

This clonotype showed up just a few times. The rearrangement uses TRBV6-5 and TRBJ2-4, with 7 nucleotides matching TRBD1. Germline V gene sequence: CDR1 MNHEY, CDR2 SVGAGI. This CDR3 has 15 amino acids. V lost 0 bases and J lost 7; bases outside the gene matches: 6. The CDR3: CASSYSGQRTNIQYF. The CDR3 bases are TGTGCCAGCAGTTACTCGGGACAGAGGACGAACATTCAGTACTTC.

The rearrangement joins TRBV6-6 to TRBJ2-2; D uncertain. V gave up 6 bases and J gave up 2 bases, with 7 bases separating them. The CDR3 is 13 residues long. Germline V CDR1 and CDR2: MNHNY, SVGAGI (reference sequence). This CDR3 reads CASREQNTGELFF. The CDR3 DNA reads TGTGCCAGCAGGGAGCAAAACACCGGGGAGCTGTTTTTT.

The chain carries TRBV11-2 and TRBJ2-3; no clear D gene. Trimming removed 1 base from V and 3 bases from J, with 8 bases in between. This CDR3 spans 14 amino acids. CDR1 is SGHAT and CDR2 is FQNNGV in the germline V gene. The CDR3 coding sequence is TGTGCCAGCAGCTTAGTTGTACGGACAGATACGCAGTATTTT. The encoded protein is CASSLVVRTDTQYF.

This clonotype was observed a handful of times. V gene TRBV7-9 combines with J gene TRBJ1-6; TRBD1 agrees at 9 bases. Trimming took 1 base from V and 7 from J; bases not matched to a gene: 8. The V gene's germline CDR1 is SEHNR and CDR2 FQNEAQ (reference sequence). This CDR3 contains 17 residues. The CDR3 region is CASSLGDADRGNSPLHF. CDR3 in DNA: TGTGCCAGCAGCTTAGGAGACGCGGACAGGGGCAATTCACCCCTCCACTTT. Combining the CDR3 with reference TRBV7-9 and TRBJ1-6 gives the whole variable domain DTGVSQNPRHKITKRGQNVTFRCDPISEHNRLYWYRQTLGQGPEFLTYFQNEAQLEKSRLLSDRFSAERPKGSFSTLEIQRTEQGDSAMYLCASSLGDADRGNSPLHFGNGTRLTVT.

The chain recombines TRBV12-3 or TRBV12-4 with TRBJ1-5; TRBD1 matches 10 bases. With 6 bases clipped from V and 7 bases from J, the junction kept 9 bases outside the gene matches. The CDR3 has 15 amino acids. CDR3 bases: TGTGCCAGCAGGCCCGGGACAGGGGTAGCCCAGCCCCAGCATTTT. Protein sequence: CASRPGTGVAQPQHF.

CDR3 sequence (DNA): TGCGCCAGCGGCTATGGAGCTAACAGGCAAGTGACCTACGAGCAGTACGTC. Protein: CASGYGANRQVTYEQYV. The chain is built from TRBV4-1 and TRBJ2-7; D may be TRBD1 (5 bases). The CDR3 spans 17 residues. The V gene lost 8 bases and the J gene lost 2 bases, with 25 bases spanning the gap. Germline CDR1 and CDR2: MGHRA and YSYEKL.

This chain uses TRBV24-1 with TRBJ2-2; the D gene is possibly TRBD2 (7 bases). Trimming cost V 10 bases and J 4 bases, with 12 bases left between them. Germline CDR1 KGHDR, CDR2 SFDVKD. The CDR3 is made up of 13 amino acids. The CDR3 sequence is CATKGEGTGELFF. CDR3 nucleotides: TGTGCCACGAAGGGGGAGGGCACCGGGGAGCTGTTTTTT.

This clonotype came up many times. The junction shows a germline mismatch at one end, possibly a read error. The chain recombines TRBV5-1 with TRBJ2-1, with D maybe TRBD1 (5 bases). CDR1 and CDR2 (germline): SGHRS, YFSETQ. CDR3 length: 14 residues. DNA of the CDR3: TGTGCCAGCAGCTTAGACAGCTCCTACAATGAGCAGTTCTTC. It encodes CASSLDSSYNEQFF.

A few counts support this clonotype. V and J are TRBV15 and TRBJ1-1, with D unresolved. Trimming took off 4 bases at V and 1 base at J, with 7 bases between the two ends. This CDR3 is built from 13 residues. Germline lookup yields CDR1 LNHNV and CDR2 YYDKDF (reference sequence). DNA of the CDR3: TGTGCCACCAGCACAGACCCGAACACTGAAGCTTTCTTT. It yields the protein CATSTDPNTEAFF.

This rearrangement joins TRBV28 to TRBJ2-7, with D possibly matching TRBD2 (5 bases). V dropped 2 bases and J dropped 4 bases, with 15 bases sitting between them. CDR3 length equals 15 residues. CDR1 MDHEN and CDR2 SYDVKM come from the germline V gene. CDR3 region: CASSLPGSGIYEQYV. DNA for the CDR3: TGTGCCAGCAGTTTACCAGGCTCGGGGATTTACGAGCAGTACGTC.

This clonotype was recorded many times. The chain combines TRBV4-3 with TRBJ2-5; possibly TRBD2 for D (6 bases). The CDR3 loop spans 13 amino acids. Trimming left V 4 bases short and J 0 bases short, with 6 bases between. Germline V CDR1 and CDR2: LGHNA, YSLEER. CDR3 in amino acids: CASSRDYQETQYF. The CDR3 region has the DNA TGCGCCAGCAGCCGGGACTACCAAGAGACCCAGTACTTC.

In its sample, this clonotype was seen a few times. The chain carries TRBV20-1 and TRBJ2-1, with 7 bases identical to TRBD2. The germline CDR1 and CDR2 sequences are DFQATT and SNEGSKA (reference sequence). This CDR3 comprises 14 residues. Trimming cost V 1 base and J 5 bases; bases outside gene matches: 5. CDR3 in DNA: TGCAGTGCTAGAGTGGGGGGGGACGACAATGAGCAGTTCTTC. Protein product: CSARVGGDDNEQFF.